These 21 T cell receptor beta chains were all obtained from the same sample, sequenced in a study of T-cell reconstitution after alpha-beta-depleted transplantation in children. Unique molecular identifiers were incorporated when the TCRbeta library was constructed. TCRdb reanalysed the PCR reads using MiXCR and keeps one entry per CDR3 protein. The data hold 500,000 to 600,000 distinct CDR3 sequences, with 18% observed a single time. Source: PBMCs from the stem cell graft donor, taken from the stem cell graft. These receptors all come from a human donor who donated a stem cell graft to a child with acute lymphoblastic leukemia.

The chain combines TRBV19 with TRBJ2-3; D is possibly TRBD2 (6 bases). The germline V and J ends were trimmed by 4 bases and 0 bases, with 8 bases remaining between them. The CDR3 extends over 14 amino acids. CDR1 and CDR2 (germline): LNHDA, SQIVND (reference sequence). CDR3 loop: CASSSGISTDTQYF. CDR3 DNA sequence: TGTGCCAGTAGTAGCGGGATAAGCACAGATACGCAGTATTTT.

V gene TRBV25-1 combines with J gene TRBJ2-6; D not certain. From germline, CDR1 is MGHDK and CDR2 SYGVNS. The CDR3 covers 13 residues. Between the trimmed V and J ends, which lost 8 bases and 0 bases, there was a span of 5 bases. As DNA, the CDR3 is TGTGCCAGCGGGAACTCTGGGGCCAACGTCCTGACTTTC. Translation: CASGNSGANVLTF.

A few counts support this clonotype. Here the CDR3 DNA reads TGTGCCAGCAGCCGAAAAACTATTGCTTCGTCTAATGAAAAACTGTTTTTT. Protein: CASSRKTIASSNEKLFF. V and J are TRBV27 and TRBJ1-4; D ambiguous. The CDR3 has 17 residues. Germline loops: CDR1 MNHEY, CDR2 SMNVEV (reference sequence). The germline V and J ends were trimmed by 6 bases and 3 bases, with 20 bases remaining between them. The full variable domain, completed using reference TRBV27 and TRBJ1-4, is EAQVTQNPRYLITVTGKKLTVTCSQNMNHEYMSWYRQDPGLGLRQIYYSMNVEVTDKGDVPEGYKVSRKEKRNFPLILESPSPNQTSLYFCASSRKTIASSNEKLFFGSGTQLSVL.

V is TRBV5-1 and J is TRBJ2-4; 8 nucleotides agree with TRBD2. Per germline, CDR1 SGHRS and CDR2 YFSETQ. V was pared by 1 base and J by 0 bases, with 9 bases of the junction left unmatched. This CDR3 has 18 residues. CDR3 region: CASSLTSGKFLAKNIQYF. CDR3 in DNA: TGCGCCAGCAGCTTGACTAGCGGAAAATTCCTAGCCAAAAACATTCAGTACTTC.

Details on this clonotype: No conserved phenylalanine or tryptophan ends this CDR3, so it is likely a read error. The J gene is TRBJ1-1, the V gene TRBV12-3 or TRBV12-4; tentative D call: TRBD1 (5 bases). V lost 8 bases and J 1 base, leaving 14 bases between the germline ends. CDR3 size: 14 residues. The CDR3 DNA follows: TGTGCCAGCGTTTCGACAGAGGAGAACACTGAAGCTTTCTCT. Encoded protein: CASVSTEENTEAFS.

This clonotype was picked up a small number of times. The chain recombines TRBV7-8 with TRBJ2-1; 9 bases match TRBD2. Germline V gene lookup returns CDR1 SGHVS and CDR2 FQNEAQ. This CDR3 comprises 16 residues. Germline trimming cut 2 bases from V and 6 bases from J; bases unmatched to any gene: 8. CDR3 sequence: CASSLRASGVLNEQFF. The CDR3 bases are TGTGCCAGCAGCTTACGAGCTAGCGGGGTCCTCAATGAGCAGTTCTTC.

This clonotype has more than one count but fewer than ten. The rearrangement joins TRBV12-5 to TRBJ2-2; 8 nucleotides match TRBD2. The V segment lost 4 bases and the J segment 4 bases; nucleotides outside the gene matches: 8. The germline V gene encodes CDR1 LGHNT and CDR2 FRNRAP. The length of the CDR3 is 16 residues. The CDR3 loop is CASGYLIAGRTGELFF. The CDR3 DNA reads as TGTGCTAGTGGTTATCTAATAGCGGGGCGCACCGGGGAGCTGTTTTTT.

The gene calls are TRBV1 and TRBJ1-1. TRBV1 is termed a pseudogene. This CDR3 is 18 amino acids long. Here the CDR3 reads CTSSQGQGPNPVITEAFF. DNA of the CDR3: TGCACCAGCAGCCAGGGGCAGGGCCCAAACCCGGTGATAACTGAAGCTTTCTTT.

There are a few counts of this clonotype. V usage is TRBV4-2 and J usage is TRBJ2-7, with 8 bases aligning to TRBD2. The length of the CDR3 is 15 residues. Germline V gene lookup returns CDR1 LGHNA and CDR2 YNFKEQ. Trimming removed 0 bases from V and 7 bases from J; junction bases left unmatched: 8. DNA for the CDR3: TGTGCCAGCAGCCAAGACTCACGGGAGGGAGGAGAGCAGTACTTC. Encoded protein: CASSQDSREGGEQYF.

This clonotype was counted a few times. V gene TRBV12-3 or TRBV12-4 combines with J gene TRBJ2-1; 11 bases map to TRBD2. Trimming removed 4 bases from V and 2 bases from J; junction bases left unmatched: 7. The CDR3 covers 17 residues. Here the CDR3 reads CASSSAGLAGPYNEQFF. DNA of the CDR3: TGTGCCAGCAGTTCCGCAGGACTAGCGGGTCCCTACAATGAGCAGTTCTTC.

The chain has TRBV2 and TRBJ2-3, with D perhaps TRBD1 or TRBD2 (5 bases each). Trimming pared 1 base from V and 4 bases from J, leaving 12 bases between. CDR1 and CDR2 from the germline V gene are SNHLY and FYNNEI. This CDR3 has 15 amino acids. CDR3 amino acids: CASSEDGVRADTQYF. The CDR3 region has the DNA TGTGCCAGCAGTGAAGACGGGGTCAGGGCAGATACGCAGTATTTT. Based on the CDR3 plus reference TRBV2 and TRBJ2-3, the full variable domain is EPEVTQTPSHQVTQMGQEVILRCVPISNHLYFYWYRQILGQKVEFLVSFYNNEISEKSEIFDDQFSVERPDGSNFTLKIRSTKLEDSAMYFCASSEDGVRADTQYFGPGTRLTVL.

This clonotype came up a few times. The chain has TRBV20-1 and TRBJ2-3; D remains ambiguous. CDR1 is DFQATT and CDR2 is SNEGSKA in the germline V gene (reference sequence). Trimming stripped 0 bases from V and 1 base from J, with 11 bases between. CDR3 length: 15 residues. CDR3 sequence (DNA): TGCAGTGCTAGAGATGCGTGGCTTGGCACAGATACGCAGTATTTT. The encoded protein is CSARDAWLGTDTQYF.

The rearrangement links TRBV19 to TRBJ1-2, with D hard to call. The CDR3 is 17 residues long. The germline gives CDR1 LNHDA, CDR2 SQIVND (reference sequence). Deletions cut 3 bases from V and 0 bases from J, with 17 bases between. For the CDR3, the DNA is TGTGCCAGTAGTATCTCTCTCGGCTTAGAAGCTAACTATGGCTACACCTTC. Amino acids: CASSISLGLEANYGYTF.

This clonotype came up a few times. The rearrangement joins TRBV5-6 to TRBJ1-1; no clear D. With 0 bases removed from V and 8 bases from J, the gap between germline ends came to 11 bases. The V gene's germline CDR1 is SGHDT and CDR2 YYEEEE. CDR3 length: 13 residues. The CDR3 coding sequence is TGTGCCAGCAGCTTGGTCGGGGTACCCGAAGCTTTCTTT. Protein sequence: CASSLVGVPEAFF.

DNA for the CDR3: TGTGCCAGCAGCCGTGGCGGGACCACCTATGAGCAGTTCTTC. Its protein is CASSRGGTTYEQFF. V is TRBV7-9 and J is TRBJ2-1, with a possible D match to TRBD2 (6 bases). V dropped 5 bases and J dropped 8 bases, with 16 bases sitting between them. The V gene's germline CDR1 is SEHNR and CDR2 FQNEAQ (reference sequence). This CDR3 spans 14 amino acids.

The J gene is TRBJ1-6, the V gene TRBV27; TRBD1 might be the D (5 bases). This CDR3 contains 14 residues. The germline V gene has CDR1 MNHEY and CDR2 SMNVEV (reference sequence). V was trimmed by 3 bases and J by 12 bases, leaving 15 bases between them. The CDR3 spells CASSFNTGREPLHF. The CDR3 DNA follows: TGTGCCAGCAGTTTTAATACGGGACGAGAACCCCTCCACTTT.

A few counts support this clonotype. V usage is TRBV4-1 and J usage is TRBJ2-7, with D maybe TRBD2 (5 bases). The CDR3 has 16 amino acids. Trimming pared 0 bases from V and 4 bases from J, leaving 16 bases between. The germline gives CDR1 MGHRA, CDR2 YSYEKL. CDR3 nucleotide sequence: TGCGCCAGCAGCCAAGACCAAAGCCTAGCTGGGTACGAGCAGTACTTC. Translation: CASSQDQSLAGYEQYF.

This clonotype was found a few times. The J gene is TRBJ1-4, the V gene TRBV5-1; a possible D gene is TRBD1 (5 bases). This CDR3 contains 15 residues. With 0 bases removed from V and 8 bases from J, the gap between germline ends came to 14 bases. Germline CDR1 reads SGHRS; CDR2 reads YFSETQ. CDR3 nucleotide sequence: TGCGCCAGCAGCTTGGAGGGGATCCGGTGGGAAAAACTGTTTTTT. It codes for CASSLEGIRWEKLFF.

This clonotype was observed a handful of times. The chain has TRBV5-1 and TRBJ2-6, with a weak D call TRBD1 (6 bases). Germline V gene data show CDR1 as SGHRS and CDR2 as YFSETQ. The length of the CDR3 is 15 residues. V lost 8 bases and J lost 6, with 18 bases in between. CDR3 protein: CASAKGESSANVLTF. The CDR3, as DNA: TGCGCCAGTGCTAAGGGGGAAAGTTCGGCCAACGTCCTGACTTTC.

This clonotype was detected a few times. The chain recombines TRBV5-1 with TRBJ2-1; the match to TRBD2 covers 11 bases. The CDR3 runs 16 residues. V trimming: 3 bases; J trimming: 1 base; junction bases outside the gene matches: 3. Looked up from germline, CDR1 is SGHRS and CDR2 is YFSETQ. CDR3 in amino acids: CASSWGLAASYNEQFF. The CDR3 nucleotides are TGCGCCAGCAGCTGGGGACTAGCGGCATCCTACAATGAGCAGTTCTTC.

This clonotype was detected only once. J is TRBJ1-5 and V is TRBV19; the D gene is possibly TRBD1 (6 bases). Looked up from germline, CDR1 is LNHDA and CDR2 is SQIVND (reference sequence). V gave up 3 bases and J gave up 3 bases, with 12 bases separating them. The CDR3 is 15 amino acids. CDR3 protein: CASSIGGQLNQPQHF. The CDR3 DNA is TGTGCCAGTAGTATCGGAGGACAGCTCAATCAGCCCCAGCATTTT.